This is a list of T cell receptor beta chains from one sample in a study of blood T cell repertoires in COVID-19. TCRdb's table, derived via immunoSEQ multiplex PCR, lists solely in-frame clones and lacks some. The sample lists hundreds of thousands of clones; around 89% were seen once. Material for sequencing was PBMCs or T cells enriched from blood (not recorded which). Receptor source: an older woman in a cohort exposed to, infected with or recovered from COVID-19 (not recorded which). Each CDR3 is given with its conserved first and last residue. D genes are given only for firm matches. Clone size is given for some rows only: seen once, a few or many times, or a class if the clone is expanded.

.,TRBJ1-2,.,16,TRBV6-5,TGTGCCAGCAGTTACTCGAGTGGGGCGGGGATCTATGGCTACACCTTC,CASSYSSGAGIYGYTF
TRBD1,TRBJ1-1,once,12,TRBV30,TGTGCCTGGAAAACAGGGGTAACTGAAGCTTTCTTT,CAWKTGVTEAFF
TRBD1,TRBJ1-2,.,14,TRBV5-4,TGTGCCAGCAGCTTCCCCCAACAGGGGTCTGGCTACACCTTC,CASSFPQQGSGYTF
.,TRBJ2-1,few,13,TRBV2,TGTGCCAGCAGTGAAGCCCCGTTATTAGAGCAGTTCTTC,CASSEAPLLEQFF
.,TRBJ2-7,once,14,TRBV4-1,TGCGCCAGCAGCCAACCGACAAGCTCCTACGAGCAGTACTTC,CASSQPTSSYEQYF
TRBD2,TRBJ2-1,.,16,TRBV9,TGTGCCAGCAGCGTGGTTAGCGGGAGCTCCTACAATGAGCAGTTCTTC,CASSVVSGSSYNEQFF
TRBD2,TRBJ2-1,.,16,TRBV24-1,TGTGCCACCAGTGTTCTGACTAGCGGGAGGACCAATGAGCAGTTCTTC,CATSVLTSGRTNEQFF
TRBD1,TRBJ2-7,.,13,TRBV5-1,TGCGCCAGCAGCCCCGACAGGGGCTACGAGCAGTACTTC,CASSPDRGYEQYF
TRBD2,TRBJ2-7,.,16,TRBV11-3,TGTGCCAGCAGCTTAGTAGCGGGAGGAAACCACTACGAGCAGTACTTC,CASSLVAGGNHYEQYF
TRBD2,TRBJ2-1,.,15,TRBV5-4,TGTGCCAGCAGCTCATGGACTAGCTTGGGCAATGAGCAGTTCTTC,CASSSWTSLGNEQFF
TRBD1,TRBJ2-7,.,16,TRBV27,TGTGCCAGCAGTCCGACGACAGGGGTGATTTCCTACGAGCAGTACTTC,CASSPTTGVISYEQYF